This T cell receptor beta chain was recorded in a study of cytomegalovirus exposure and HLA in healthy donors. General observations from the study: Generally TCR sequences proved uncommon, though certain public TCRs appeared in numerous donors.

Nominally healthy donors provided the samples, though records likely missed some immune exposures. PCR primers comprised 60 Vbeta and 13 Jbeta primers. The assay was immunoSEQ multiplex PCR, and TCRdb's table has in-frame clones only and misses some. The sample holds some 200,000 clones, about 80% seen once. This CDR3 has 13 residues. Trimming removed 5 bases from V and 5 bases from J; junction bases left unmatched: 5. Germline V gene lookup returns CDR1 MNHEY and CDR2 SVGAGI. Regarding this clone: Its specificity is unknown.

This TCR was recovered from an older woman in good health and CMV-seropositive. This rearrangement joins TRBV6-5 to TRBJ1-2, with TRBD1 matching over 7 bases. Sequencing input: PBMCs. CDR3 loop: CASSNRGGYGYTF. The CDR3 nucleotides read TGTGCCAGCAGTAACAGGGGAGGTTATGGCTACACCTTC.